Sequencing of this TCR beta chain was carried out in a study of CD8+CD57+ T cells in acquired aplastic anemia (dated by TCRdb to the late 2010s). Looking at the study overall: Extracted DNA from sorted CD4+ and CD8+ cells averaged approximately 3 ug, ranging from about 0.2 to 30 ug. An average of about 10 million reads for CD4+ cells and approximately 11 million reads for CD8+ cells was obtained from healthy donor samples. The investigation overall reported the following: Twenty-nine CD8+ CDR3 sequences were shared between patients and controls but appeared highly expressed in patients and within their immunodominant clones. CD8+ Simpson's diversity did not differ significantly between patients and healthy controls (P=0.060).

In this study, sorted CD4+ and CD8+ T cells from the blood of healthy subjects and of severe aplastic anemia patients had their TCR repertoires deep-sequenced. Ficoll-Paque density gradient centrifugation was used to isolate peripheral blood mononuclear cells. Before DNA extraction, CD4+ and CD8+ T cells were sorted with FACS or magnetic beads. V drops 5 bases and J drops 5 bases, leaving 15 bases in between. CDR1 SGHVT and CDR2 SQSDAQ are derived from the germline V gene. Termini included, the CDR3 measures 14 amino acids. The CDR3 DNA has 42 bases and is translated from base 1. TCR beta VDJ combination and CDR3 sequence profiling used genomic DNA as the template. An Illumina HiSeq 2000 was the platform used for TCR repertoire sequencing. Processing in the source paper ran as follows. TRBV/TRBJ rearrangement plots, CDR3 size and DJ length profiles, and Simpson's diversity index were used to assess repertoires. Whichever DNA sequence was most abundant in the deep sequencing data was defined as the immunodominant clone. CDR3 amino acid sequences were screened for sharing across subjects and were compared with published repertoires and the VDJdb database. Using fastp trimming at Q25 and MiXCR clonotype assembly, TCRdb reanalyzed the public sequencing data and kept in-frame beta chains. Rows matching on CDR3 protein sequence are summarized as one entry with the most common DNA and genes. What appears here as the V and J calls and clone size reflects TCRdb's work, not the paper's. This sample lists a few hundred thousand distinct CDR3 sequences; about 70% were detected once. The ten largest make up approximately 4% of the sample.

As to this clonotype: The specificity of this receptor is unknown. This likely comes from a read error, as the CDR3 has no conserved phenylalanine or tryptophan at its end.

The chain is made from TRBV7-4 and TRBJ2-5; perhaps TRBD2 is the D gene, with 5 bases matching. This clonotype was sampled from a human donor in good health, serving as a control. The sequencing input was sorted CD4+, CD8+, or CD8+CD57+ T cells (not recorded which) from PBMCs. DNA sequence: TGTGCCAGCAGCGTAGGACTCCGCCAGGAGACCCAGTACTCC. It is translated as CASSVGLRQETQYS.